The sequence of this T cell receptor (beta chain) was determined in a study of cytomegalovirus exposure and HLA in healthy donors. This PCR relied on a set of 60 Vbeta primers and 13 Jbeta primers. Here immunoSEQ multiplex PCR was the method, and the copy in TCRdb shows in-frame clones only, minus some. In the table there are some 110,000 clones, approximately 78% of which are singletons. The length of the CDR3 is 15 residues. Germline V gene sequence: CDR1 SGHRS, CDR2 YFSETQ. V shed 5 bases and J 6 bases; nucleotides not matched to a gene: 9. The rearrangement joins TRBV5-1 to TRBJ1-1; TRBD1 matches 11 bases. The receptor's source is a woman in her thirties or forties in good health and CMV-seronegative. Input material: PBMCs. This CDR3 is CASSIQGTGGPEAFF. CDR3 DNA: TGCGCCAGCAGTATACAAGGGACAGGGGGTCCTGAAGCTTTCTTT.